This TCR beta chain was sequenced in a study of shared clonotypes between healthy human individuals. Only in-frame clones appear in the TCRdb table, and some are missing; sequencing was by immunoSEQ multiplex PCR. Here the sample spans hundreds of thousands of clones, around 72% being singletons. This clone came up a few times. The junction had 9 bases not matched to a gene; V was cut back by 7 bases and J by 5 bases. Germline CDR1 is SNHLY and CDR2 is FYNNEI. The CDR3 length is 15 residues. The sequenced material came from memory CD4+ T cells sorted from blood. Subset specified: CD45RA-negative fraction. This sequence was found in a woman aged 25 to 45 in good health. The rearrangement joins TRBV2 to TRBJ1-5; 9 bases map to TRBD1. The CDR3 is CASTTDRGVDQPQHF. The DNA for the CDR3 is TGTGCCAGCACCACGGACAGGGGTGTCGATCAGCCCCAGCATTTT.